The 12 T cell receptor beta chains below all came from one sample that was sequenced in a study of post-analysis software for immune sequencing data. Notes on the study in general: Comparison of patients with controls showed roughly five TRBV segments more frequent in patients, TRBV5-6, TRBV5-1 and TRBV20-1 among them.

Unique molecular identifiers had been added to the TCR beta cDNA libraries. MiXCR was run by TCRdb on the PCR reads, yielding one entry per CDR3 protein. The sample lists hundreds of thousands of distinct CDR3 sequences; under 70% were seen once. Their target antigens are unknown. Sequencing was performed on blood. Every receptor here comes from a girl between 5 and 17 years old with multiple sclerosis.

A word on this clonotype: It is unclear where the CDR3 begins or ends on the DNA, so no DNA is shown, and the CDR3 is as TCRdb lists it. The CDR3 is CSVHWGSGRDTQYFGPGTGELFF. The V call is TRBV29-1, the J call TRBJ2-2; the table gives TRBD2 as D, unverified against the DNA. Germline V gene lookup returns CDR1 SQVTM and CDR2 ANQGSEA. The CDR3 spans 23 amino acids, including both terminal residues.

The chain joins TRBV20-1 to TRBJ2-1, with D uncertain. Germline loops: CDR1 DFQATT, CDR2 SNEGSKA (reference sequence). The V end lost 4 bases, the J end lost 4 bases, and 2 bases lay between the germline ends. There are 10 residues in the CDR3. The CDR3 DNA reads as TGCAGTGCTAAATACAATGAGCAGTTCTTC. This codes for CSAKYNEQFF.

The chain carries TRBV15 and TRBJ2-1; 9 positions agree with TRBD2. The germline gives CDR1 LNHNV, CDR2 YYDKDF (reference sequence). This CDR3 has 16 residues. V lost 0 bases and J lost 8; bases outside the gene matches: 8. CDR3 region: CATSRDYGTSRDEQFF. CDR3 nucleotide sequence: TGTGCCACCAGCAGAGATTACGGGACTAGCAGAGATGAGCAGTTCTTC.

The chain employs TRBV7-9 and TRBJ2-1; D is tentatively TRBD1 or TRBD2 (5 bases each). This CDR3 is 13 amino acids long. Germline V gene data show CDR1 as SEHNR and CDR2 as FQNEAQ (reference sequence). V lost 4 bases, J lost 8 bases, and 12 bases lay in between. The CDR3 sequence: CASSSAGTHEQFF. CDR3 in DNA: TGTGCCAGCAGCTCCGCCGGGACCCATGAGCAGTTCTTC.

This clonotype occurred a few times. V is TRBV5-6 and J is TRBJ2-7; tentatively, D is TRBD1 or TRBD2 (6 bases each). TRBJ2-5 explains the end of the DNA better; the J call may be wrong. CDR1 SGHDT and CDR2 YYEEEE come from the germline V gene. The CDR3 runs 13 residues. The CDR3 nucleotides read TGTGCCAGCAGCCCGACTAGGGGGGAGACCCAGTACTTC. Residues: CASSPTRGETQYF.

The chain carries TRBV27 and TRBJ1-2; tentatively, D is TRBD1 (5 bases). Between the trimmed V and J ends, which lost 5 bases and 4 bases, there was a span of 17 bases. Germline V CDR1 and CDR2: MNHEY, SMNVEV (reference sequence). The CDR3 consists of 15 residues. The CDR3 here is CASSPRGGGSYGYTF. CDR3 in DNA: TGTGCCAGCAGTCCAAGGGGAGGAGGTAGCTATGGCTACACCTTC.

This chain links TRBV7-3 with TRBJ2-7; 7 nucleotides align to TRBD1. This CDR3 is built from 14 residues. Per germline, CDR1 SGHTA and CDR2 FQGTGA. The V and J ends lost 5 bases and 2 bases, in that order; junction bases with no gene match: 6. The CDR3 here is CASSVNRGPYEQYF. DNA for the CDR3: TGTGCCAGCAGCGTAAACAGGGGCCCCTACGAGCAGTACTTC.

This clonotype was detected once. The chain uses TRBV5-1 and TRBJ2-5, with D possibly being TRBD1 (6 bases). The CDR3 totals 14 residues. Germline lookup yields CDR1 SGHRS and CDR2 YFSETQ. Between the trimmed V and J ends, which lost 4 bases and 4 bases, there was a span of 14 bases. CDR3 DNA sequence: TGCGCCAGCAGCCCCTCCGGGACAACAGAGACCCAGTACTTC. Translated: CASSPSGTTETQYF.

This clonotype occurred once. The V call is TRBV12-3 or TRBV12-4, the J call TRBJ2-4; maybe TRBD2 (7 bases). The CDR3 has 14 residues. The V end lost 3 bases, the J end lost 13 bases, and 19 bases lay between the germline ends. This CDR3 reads CASSFTGGGGEQYF. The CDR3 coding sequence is TGTGCCAGCAGTTTTACCGGGGGAGGGGGTGAGCAGTACTTC.

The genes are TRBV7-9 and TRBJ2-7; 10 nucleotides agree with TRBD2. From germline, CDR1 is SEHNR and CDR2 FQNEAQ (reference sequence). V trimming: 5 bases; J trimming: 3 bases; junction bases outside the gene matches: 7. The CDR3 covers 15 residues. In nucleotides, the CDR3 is TGTGCCAGCAGCACGGCGGGACTAGCGAACTACGAGCAGTACTTC. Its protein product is CASSTAGLANYEQYF.

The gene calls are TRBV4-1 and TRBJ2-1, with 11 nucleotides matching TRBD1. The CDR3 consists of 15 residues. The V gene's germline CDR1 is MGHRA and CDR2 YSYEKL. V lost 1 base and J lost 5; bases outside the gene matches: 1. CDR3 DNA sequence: TGCGCCAGCAGCCAAGGGACAGGGGGCAACAATGAGCAGTTCTTC. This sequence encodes CASSQGTGGNNEQFF.

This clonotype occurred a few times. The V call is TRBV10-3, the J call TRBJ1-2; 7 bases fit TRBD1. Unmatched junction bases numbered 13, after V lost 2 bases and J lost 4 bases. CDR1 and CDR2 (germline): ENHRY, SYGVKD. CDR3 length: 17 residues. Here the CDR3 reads CAISEHVTGVRGYGYTF. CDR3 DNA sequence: TGTGCCATCAGTGAGCACGTTACAGGGGTGAGGGGCTATGGCTACACCTTC.